One TCR beta chain is described in this entry. The antigen is unknown. The protocol was immunoSEQ multiplex PCR, while the TCRdb copy is restricted to in-frame clones and leaves out a portion. The table includes some 54,000 clones, 70% to 90% detected once. The data were obtained in a study of T cell responses to AZD1222 COVID-19 vaccine. Study conclusions and caveats: All repertoire sampling was performed exclusively after the peak T cell response.

Looked up from germline, CDR1 is MDHEN and CDR2 is SYDVKM. There are 16 residues in the CDR3. Trimming removed 3 bases at V and 5 bases at J, with 19 bases between. The gene calls are TRBV28 and TRBJ1-1; TRBD1 might be the D (6 bases). The sequence derives from an adult in good health. The sequencing here drew on peripheral blood, taken on day 0 of AZD1222 vaccination. The CDR3 loop is CASSLGGTNLRTEAFF. In DNA form, the CDR3 reads TGTGCCAGCAGTTTGGGTGGGACAAACCTAAGGACTGAAGCTTTCTTT.